A selection of T cell receptor beta chains follows, all from one sample in a study of CD8 T cells in Susac syndrome. TCRdb independently ran MiXCR on the immunoSEQ multiplex PCR reads; one entry per CDR3 protein. The table includes roughly 86,000 distinct CDR3 sequences, approximately 96% detected once. The sample consisted of CD8+ T cells from PBMCs. These receptors all come from a human donor with Susac syndrome. Each CDR3 is given with its conserved first and last residue. Each record gives: clone size, CDR3 length, D gene, V gene, J gene, CDR3 protein, CDR3 DNA. The D gene is left open where the match is weak. The size of a clone is reported for some rows only, either as once, few or many, or as a class for expanded clones.

abundance: -; len: 15; d_gene: -; v_gene: TRBV18; j_gene: TRBJ1-5; CDR3aa: CASSPAGVDNQPQHF; CDR3nt: TGTGCCAGCTCACCGGCCGGGGTGGACAATCAGCCCCAGCATTTT
abundance: -; len: 14; d_gene: -; v_gene: TRBV14; j_gene: TRBJ2-5; CDR3aa: CASSPLEGVETQYF; CDR3nt: TGTGCCAGCAGCCCCCTCGAGGGAGTCGAGACCCAGTACTTC
abundance: -; len: 15; d_gene: TRBD1; v_gene: TRBV30; j_gene: TRBJ2-7; CDR3aa: CAWSVRDRAPYEQYF; CDR3nt: TGTGCCTGGAGTGTTCGGGACAGGGCTCCCTACGAGCAGTACTTC
abundance: once; len: 14; d_gene: -; v_gene: TRBV5-6; j_gene: TRBJ2-7; CDR3aa: CASSFGSRPNEQYF; CDR3nt: TGTGCCAGCAGCTTCGGCTCGCGACCGAACGAGCAGTACTTC
abundance: -; len: 12; d_gene: -; v_gene: TRBV15; j_gene: TRBJ1-5; CDR3aa: CATGGPDQPQHF; CDR3nt: TGTGCCACTGGGGGCCCGGATCAGCCCCAGCATTTT
abundance: -; len: 15; d_gene: TRBD2; v_gene: TRBV7-3; j_gene: TRBJ2-3; CDR3aa: CASRSGGAGTDTQYF; CDR3nt: TGTGCCAGCAGGAGCGGGGGGGCGGGCACAGATACGCAGTATTTT
abundance: -; len: 16; d_gene: -; v_gene: TRBV6-5; j_gene: TRBJ2-5; CDR3aa: CASSYDSGPQDGTQYF; CDR3nt: TGTGCCAGCAGTTACGACTCGGGACCCCAGGACGGGACCCAGTACTTC
abundance: -; len: 13; d_gene: TRBD1; v_gene: TRBV6-5; j_gene: TRBJ2-7; CDR3aa: CASRDRGWGEQYF; CDR3nt: TGTGCCAGCAGGGACAGGGGCTGGGGCGAGCAGTACTTC
abundance: -; len: 14; d_gene: TRBD2; v_gene: TRBV11-3; j_gene: TRBJ2-2; CDR3aa: CASIQRGDTGELFF; CDR3nt: TGTGCCAGCATCCAGCGGGGGGACACCGGGGAGCTGTTTTTT
abundance: -; len: 15; d_gene: TRBD1; v_gene: TRBV20-1; j_gene: TRBJ1-1; CDR3aa: CSATNRGRVSTEAFF; CDR3nt: TGCAGTGCAACTAACAGGGGTAGGGTTTCCACTGAAGCTTTCTTT
abundance: -; len: 14; d_gene: -; v_gene: TRBV29-1; j_gene: TRBJ1-1; CDR3aa: CSALLWGANTEAFF; CDR3nt: TGCAGCGCCCTCCTGTGGGGGGCGAACACTGAAGCTTTCTTT